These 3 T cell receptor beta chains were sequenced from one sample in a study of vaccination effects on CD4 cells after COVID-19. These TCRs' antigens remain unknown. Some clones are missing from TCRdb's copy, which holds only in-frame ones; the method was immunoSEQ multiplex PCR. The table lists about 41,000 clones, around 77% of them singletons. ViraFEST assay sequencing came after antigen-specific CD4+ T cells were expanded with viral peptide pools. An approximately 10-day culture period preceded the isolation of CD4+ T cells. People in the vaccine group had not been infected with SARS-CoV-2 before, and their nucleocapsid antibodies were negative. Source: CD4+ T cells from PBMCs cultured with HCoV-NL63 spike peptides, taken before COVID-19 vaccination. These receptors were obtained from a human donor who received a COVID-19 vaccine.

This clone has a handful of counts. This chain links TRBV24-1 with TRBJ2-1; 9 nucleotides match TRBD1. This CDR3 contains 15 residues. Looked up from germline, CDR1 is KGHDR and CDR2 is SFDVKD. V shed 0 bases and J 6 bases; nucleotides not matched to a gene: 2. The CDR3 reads CATSDLRTGVNEQFF. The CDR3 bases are TGTGCCACCAGTGATTTGAGGACAGGGGTCAATGAGCAGTTCTTC.

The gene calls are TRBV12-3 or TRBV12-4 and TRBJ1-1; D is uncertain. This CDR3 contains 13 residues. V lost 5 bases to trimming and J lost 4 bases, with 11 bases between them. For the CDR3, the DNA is TGTGCCAGCAGTCGTGCCGGAGGCACTGAAGCTTTCTTT. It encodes CASSRAGGTEAFF.

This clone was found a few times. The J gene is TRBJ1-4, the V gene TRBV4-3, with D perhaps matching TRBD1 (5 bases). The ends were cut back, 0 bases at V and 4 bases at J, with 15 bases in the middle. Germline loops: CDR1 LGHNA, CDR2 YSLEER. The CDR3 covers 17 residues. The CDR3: CASSQEPSLGRNEKLFF. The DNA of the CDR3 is TGCGCCAGCAGCCAAGAACCCTCCCTGGGACGTAATGAAAAACTGTTTTTT.